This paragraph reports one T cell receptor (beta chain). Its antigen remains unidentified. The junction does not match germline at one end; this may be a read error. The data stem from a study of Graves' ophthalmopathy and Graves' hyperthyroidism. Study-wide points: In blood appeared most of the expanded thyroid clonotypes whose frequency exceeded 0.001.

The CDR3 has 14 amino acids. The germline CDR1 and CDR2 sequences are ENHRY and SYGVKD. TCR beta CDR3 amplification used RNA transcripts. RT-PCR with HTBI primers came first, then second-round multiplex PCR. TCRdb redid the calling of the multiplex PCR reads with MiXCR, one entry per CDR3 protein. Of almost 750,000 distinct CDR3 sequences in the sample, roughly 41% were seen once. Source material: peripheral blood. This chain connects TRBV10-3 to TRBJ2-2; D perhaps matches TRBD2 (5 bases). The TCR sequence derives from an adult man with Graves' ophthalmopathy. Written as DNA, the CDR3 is TGTGCCAGCAGTGCCTGGACTGTCACCGGGGAGCTGTTTTTT. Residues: CASSAWTVTGELFF.